The rows below give T cell receptor beta chains drawn from one sample of a study of shared clonotypes between healthy human individuals. TCRdb keeps only in-frame clones here, not all; method: immunoSEQ multiplex PCR. The data contain 2 million to 3 million clones, 80% to 95% of them singletons. Sequences were obtained from naive CD4+ T cells from PBMCs. The source is a man between 18 and 29 years old in good health. Some clones in this sample may be carry-over from other donors' samples. The conserved cysteine and the conserved F or W are not part of the CDR3 here.

v_call,cdr3_aa
TRBV11-1,ASSLGALYEQY
TRBV14,ASSRADGEAF
TRBV10-3,AITRSQAPGETQY
TRBV11-3,ASSNMADTGELF
TRBV5-1,ASSSGTGRNYGYT
TRBV27,ASSLGGRPGGYT
TRBV30,AWRDRAYEQY
TRBV7-2,ASSLITPTGQEF
TRBV5-1,ASSLGGTGGYEQY
TRBV5-6,ASSYRRVYEQY
TRBV7-3,ASSLAGGTLYNEQF
TRBV6-1,ASSEFVGETQY
TRBV2,ASSEARGHTEAF
TRBV10-2,ASRLAGGVPDTQY
TRBV6-5,ASSLAYGGNSPLH
TRBV7-8,ASSLVLTGSVRNEQF
TRBV11-3,ASSIGTSGYNEQF
TRBV9,ASSPTWGAGWEKLF
TRBV5-1,ASSWESGGSTDTQY
TRBV28,ASSLPQGPPN
TRBV27,ASSRSGQGPNTGELF
TRBV6-1,ASSTTWGGDYGYT
TRBV5-1,ASSPFFKPTQKTGPTYEQY
TRBV29-1,SASQGWTEAF
TRBV4-1,ASSQDRAREWETQY
TRBV10-3,AAQQGLEGGYT
TRBV7-2,ASRETSGSYEQY
TRBV19,ASSIRLAGGLDTQY
TRBV5-6,ASSLGYTNTGELF
TRBV9,ASSHGTASGNTIY
TRBV4-1,ASSQLAGLEKLF
TRBV5-1,ASSLLSGTGNTIY
TRBV6-6,ASSLGTANYGYT
TRBV7-2,ASSSTRLAGVEQY
TRBV10-3,AISEHRGETRGTQY
TRBV30,AWAQGAEGYT
TRBV2,ASSAGPGYGYT
TRBV25-1,ASSESWGAGTGELF
TRBV5-6,ASSLYLRDHEQY
TRBV2,ASRKQEVENTIY
TRBV5-1,ASSLTPASGRFQETQY
TRBV4-1,ASSQGDLAGGLQETQY
TRBV5-1,ASRGETDTQY
TRBV10-1,ASSESGLAGGTQY
TRBV11-2,ASSLRLALGGETQY
TRBV7-2,ASSLYGPGELF
TRBV7-2,ASSLARLAGGRGTGELF
TRBV9,ASSVASGGPNEQF
TRBV7-3,ASSPGRAETQY
TRBV21-1,ASLTGTGGNEQY
TRBV11-3,ASSPNRDRGTEAF
TRBV4-1,ASSRQTDAAWQF
TRBV5-1,ASSPEVGGGNNEQF
TRBV5-1,ASSRSRGGEAEAF
TRBV5-4,ASSLDSTDTQY
TRBV28,ASSFRAGGSEKLF
TRBV6-5,ASSYKTGGIDTQY
TRBV6-1,ASNRGRETQY